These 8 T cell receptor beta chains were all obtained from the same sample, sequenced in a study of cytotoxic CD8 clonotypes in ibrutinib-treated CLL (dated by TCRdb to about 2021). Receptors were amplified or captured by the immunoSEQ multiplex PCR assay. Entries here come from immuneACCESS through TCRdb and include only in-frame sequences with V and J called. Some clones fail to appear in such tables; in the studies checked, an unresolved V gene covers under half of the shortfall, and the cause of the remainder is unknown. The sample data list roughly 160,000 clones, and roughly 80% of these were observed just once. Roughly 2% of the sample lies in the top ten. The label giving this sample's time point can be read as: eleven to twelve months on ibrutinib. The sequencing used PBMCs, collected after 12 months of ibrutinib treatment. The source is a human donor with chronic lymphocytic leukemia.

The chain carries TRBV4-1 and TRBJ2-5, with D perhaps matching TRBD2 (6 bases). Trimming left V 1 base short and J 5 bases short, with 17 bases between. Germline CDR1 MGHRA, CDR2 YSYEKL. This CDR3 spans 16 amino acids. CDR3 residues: CASSQVGTSHRETQYF. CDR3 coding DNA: TGCGCCAGCAGCCAAGTAGGGACTTCCCATAGGGAGACCCAGTACTTC.

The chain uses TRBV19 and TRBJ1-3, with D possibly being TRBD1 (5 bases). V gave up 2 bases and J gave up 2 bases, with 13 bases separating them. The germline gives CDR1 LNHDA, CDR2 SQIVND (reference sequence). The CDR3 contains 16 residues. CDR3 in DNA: TGTGCCAGTAGTATAACCATCGGCAGGGCTGGAAACACCATATATTTT. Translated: CASSITIGRAGNTIYF. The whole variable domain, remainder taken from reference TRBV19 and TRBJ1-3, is DGGITQSPKYLFRKEGQNVTLSCEQNLNHDAMYWYRQDPGQGLRLIYYSQIVNDFQKGDIAEGYSVSREKKESFPLTVTSAQKNPTAFYLCASSITIGRAGNTIYFGEGSWLTVV.

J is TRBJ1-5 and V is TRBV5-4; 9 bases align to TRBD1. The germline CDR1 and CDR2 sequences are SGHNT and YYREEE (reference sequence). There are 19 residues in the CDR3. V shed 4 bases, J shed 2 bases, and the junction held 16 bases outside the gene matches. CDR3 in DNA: TGTGCCAGCAGCCAAGGAATAGGGACAGGGCCCCTGGGCAATCAGCCCCAGCATTTT. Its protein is CASSQGIGTGPLGNQPQHF.

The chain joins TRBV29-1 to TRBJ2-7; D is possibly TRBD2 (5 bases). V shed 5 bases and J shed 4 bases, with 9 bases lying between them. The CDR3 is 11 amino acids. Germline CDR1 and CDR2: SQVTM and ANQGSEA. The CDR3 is CSVSPGYEQYF. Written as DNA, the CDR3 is TGCAGCGTTTCTCCGGGGTACGAGCAGTACTTC.

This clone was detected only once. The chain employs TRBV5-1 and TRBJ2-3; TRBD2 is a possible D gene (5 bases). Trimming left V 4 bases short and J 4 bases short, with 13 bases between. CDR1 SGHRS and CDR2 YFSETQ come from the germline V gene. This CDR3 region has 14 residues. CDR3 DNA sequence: TGCGCCAGCAGCGGTAGAAGCGGAGCAGATACGCAGTATTTT. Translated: CASSGRSGADTQYF.

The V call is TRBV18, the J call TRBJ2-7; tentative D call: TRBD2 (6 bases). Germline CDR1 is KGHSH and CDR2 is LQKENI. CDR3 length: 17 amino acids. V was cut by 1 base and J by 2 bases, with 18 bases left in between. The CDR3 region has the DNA TGTGCCAGCTCACCACAAATAGGGCGGGGAAAGGCCTACGAGCAGTACTTC. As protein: CASSPQIGRGKAYEQYF.

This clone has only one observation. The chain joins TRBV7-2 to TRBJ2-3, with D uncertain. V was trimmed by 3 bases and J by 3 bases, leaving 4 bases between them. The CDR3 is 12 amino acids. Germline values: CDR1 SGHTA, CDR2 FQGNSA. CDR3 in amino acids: CASSFETDTQYF. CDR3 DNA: TGTGCCAGCAGCTTTGAGACAGATACGCAGTATTTT.

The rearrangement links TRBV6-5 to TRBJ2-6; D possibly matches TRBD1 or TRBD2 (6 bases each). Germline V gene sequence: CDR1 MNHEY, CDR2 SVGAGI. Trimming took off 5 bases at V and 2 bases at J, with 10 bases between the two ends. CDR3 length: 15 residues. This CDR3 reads CASSGGGTGANVLTF. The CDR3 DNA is TGTGCCAGCAGTGGAGGGGGGACTGGGGCCAACGTCCTGACTTTC.